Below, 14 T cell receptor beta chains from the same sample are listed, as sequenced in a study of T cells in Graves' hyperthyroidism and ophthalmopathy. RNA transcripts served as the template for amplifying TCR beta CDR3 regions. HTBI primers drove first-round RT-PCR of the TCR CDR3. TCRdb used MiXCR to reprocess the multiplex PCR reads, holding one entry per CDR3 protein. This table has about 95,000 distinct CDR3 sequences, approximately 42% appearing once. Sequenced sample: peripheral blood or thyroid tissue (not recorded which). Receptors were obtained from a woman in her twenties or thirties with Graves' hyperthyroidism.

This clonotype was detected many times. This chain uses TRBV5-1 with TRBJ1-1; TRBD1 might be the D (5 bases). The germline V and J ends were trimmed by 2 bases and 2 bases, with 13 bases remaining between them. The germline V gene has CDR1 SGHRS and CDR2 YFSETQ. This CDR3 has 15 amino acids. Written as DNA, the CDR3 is TGCGCCAGCAGCTTACGTTCCGGGACTAACACTGAAGCTTTCTTT. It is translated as CASSLRSGTNTEAFF.

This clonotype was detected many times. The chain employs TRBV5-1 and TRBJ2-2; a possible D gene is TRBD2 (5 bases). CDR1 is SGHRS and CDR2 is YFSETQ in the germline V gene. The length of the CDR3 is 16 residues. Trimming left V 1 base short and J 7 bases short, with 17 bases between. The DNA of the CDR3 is TGCGCCAGCAGCTTGAGGCTAGCACGATCGGACGGGGAGCTGTTTTTT. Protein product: CASSLRLARSDGELFF. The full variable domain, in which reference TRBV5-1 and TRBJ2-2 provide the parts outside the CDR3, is KAGVTQTPRYLIKTRGQQVTLSCSPISGHRSVSWYQQTPGQGLQFLFEYFSETQRNKGNFPGRFSGRQFSNSRSEMNVSTLELGDSALYLCASSLRLARSDGELFFGEGSRLTVL.

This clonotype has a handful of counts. As DNA, the CDR3 is TGCAGTGCTAGAGGAAGACTAGCGAGCATGGATACGCAGTATTTT. This codes for CSARGRLASMDTQYF. This chain links TRBV20-1 with TRBJ2-3; the match to TRBD2 covers 8 bases. Per the germline V gene, CDR1 is DFQATT and CDR2 is SNEGSKA (reference sequence). V was pared by 1 base and J by 6 bases, with 9 bases of the junction left unmatched. The CDR3 has 15 amino acids.

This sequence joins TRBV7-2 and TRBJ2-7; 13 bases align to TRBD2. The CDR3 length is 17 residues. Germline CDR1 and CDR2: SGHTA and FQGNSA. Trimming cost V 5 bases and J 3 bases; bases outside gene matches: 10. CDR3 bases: TGTGCCAGCAGCCGTAGCGCGAGGACTAGCGGGAGCTACGAGCAGTACTTC. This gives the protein CASSRSARTSGSYEQYF.

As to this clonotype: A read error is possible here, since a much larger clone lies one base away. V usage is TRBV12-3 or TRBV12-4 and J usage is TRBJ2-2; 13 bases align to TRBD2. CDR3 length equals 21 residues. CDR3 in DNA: TGTGCCAGCAGTTTAGCGCTCCCGGGACTAGCGGGAATAGCTCATACCGGGGAGCTGTCTTTT. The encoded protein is CASSLALPGLAGIAHTGELSF.

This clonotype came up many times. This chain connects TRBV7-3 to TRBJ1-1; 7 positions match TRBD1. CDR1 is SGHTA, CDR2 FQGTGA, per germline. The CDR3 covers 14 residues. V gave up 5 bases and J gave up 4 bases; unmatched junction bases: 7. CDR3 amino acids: CASSPQGVGTEAFF. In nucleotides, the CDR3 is TGTGCCAGCAGCCCCCAGGGGGTGGGCACTGAAGCTTTCTTT. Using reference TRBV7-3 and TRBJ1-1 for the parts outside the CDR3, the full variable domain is GAGVSQTPSNKVTEKGKYVELRCDPISGHTALYWYRQSLGQGPEFLIYFQGTGAADDSGLPNDRFFAVRPEGSVSTLKIQRTERGDSAVYLCASSPQGVGTEAFFGQGTRLTVV.

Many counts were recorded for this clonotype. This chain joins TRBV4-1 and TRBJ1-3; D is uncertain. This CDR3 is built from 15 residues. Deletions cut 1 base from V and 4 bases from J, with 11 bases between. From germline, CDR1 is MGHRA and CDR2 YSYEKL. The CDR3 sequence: CASSQAEGWGNTIYF. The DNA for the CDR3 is TGCGCCAGCAGCCAAGCGGAGGGATGGGGAAACACCATATATTTT.

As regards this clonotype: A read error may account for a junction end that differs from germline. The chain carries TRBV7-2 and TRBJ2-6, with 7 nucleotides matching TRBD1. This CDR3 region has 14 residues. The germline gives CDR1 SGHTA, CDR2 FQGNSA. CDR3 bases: TGTGCCAGCAGCTCGGGGACAGATGGGAACACTGAAGCTTTC. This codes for CASSSGTDGNTEAF.

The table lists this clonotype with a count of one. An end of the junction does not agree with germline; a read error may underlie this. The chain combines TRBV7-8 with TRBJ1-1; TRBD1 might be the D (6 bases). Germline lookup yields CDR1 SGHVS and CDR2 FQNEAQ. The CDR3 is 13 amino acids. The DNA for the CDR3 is TGCGCCAGCAGCCAACAAGGACAGACTGAAACTTTCTTT. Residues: CASSQQGQTETFF.

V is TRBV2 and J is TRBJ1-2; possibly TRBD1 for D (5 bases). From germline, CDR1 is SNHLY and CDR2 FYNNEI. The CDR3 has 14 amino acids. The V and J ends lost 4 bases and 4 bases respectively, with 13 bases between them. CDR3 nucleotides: TGTGCCAGCAGTGCGACCGGGACGGTCTATGGCTACACCTTC. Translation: CASSATGTVYGYTF.

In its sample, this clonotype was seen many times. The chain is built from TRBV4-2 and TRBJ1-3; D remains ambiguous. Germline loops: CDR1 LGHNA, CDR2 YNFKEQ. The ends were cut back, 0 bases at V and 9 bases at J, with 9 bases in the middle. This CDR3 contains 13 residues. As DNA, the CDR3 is TGTGCCAGCAGCCAAGATCGGGAGGGCACCATATATTTT. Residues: CASSQDREGTIYF.

The CDR3 DNA reads as TGCGCCAGCAGCCAAGATTTGGGGACAGGGGGCGCGGCAGGCTACACCTTC. Protein product: CASSQDLGTGGAAGYTF. The chain carries TRBV4-1 and TRBJ1-2, with 12 bases that match TRBD1. This CDR3 contains 17 residues. Germline values: CDR1 MGHRA, CDR2 YSYEKL. Trimming took 0 bases from V and 8 from J; bases not matched to a gene: 10.

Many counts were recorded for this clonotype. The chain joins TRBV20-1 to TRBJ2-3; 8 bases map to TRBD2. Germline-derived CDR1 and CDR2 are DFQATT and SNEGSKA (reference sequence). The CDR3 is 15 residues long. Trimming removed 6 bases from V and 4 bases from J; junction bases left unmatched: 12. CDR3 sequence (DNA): TGCAGTGCGTTTACCCCGGGACTAGGGGCAGATACGCAGTATTTT. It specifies CSAFTPGLGADTQYF.

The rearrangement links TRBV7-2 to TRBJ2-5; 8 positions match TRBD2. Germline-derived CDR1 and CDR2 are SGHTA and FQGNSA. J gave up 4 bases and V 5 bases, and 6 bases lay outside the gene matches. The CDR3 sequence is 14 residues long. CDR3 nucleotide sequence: TGTGCCAGCAGCCGATGGGCGGGAGGAGAGACCCAGTACTTC. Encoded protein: CASSRWAGGETQYF.